The 22 T cell receptor beta chains in this list originate from one sample, sequenced in a study of blood T cell repertoires in COVID-19. Libraries were prepared by immunoSEQ multiplex PCR; TCRdb keeps only in-frame clonotypes and omits some of them. The sample has about 130,000 clones, about 70% seen once. The source material was peripheral blood. All receptors come from a man in his 60s with acute or convalescent COVID-19.

In DNA, the CDR3 is TGCGCCAGCAGCTTGTCCCCGGGAGCCTACGAGCAGTACTTC. Residues: CASSLSPGAYEQYF. V is TRBV5-1 and J is TRBJ2-7; D may be TRBD2 (6 bases). CDR1 and CDR2 from the germline V gene are SGHRS and YFSETQ. There are 14 residues in the CDR3. Trimming cost V 1 base and J 2 bases, with 10 bases left between them.

The CDR3 sequence: CASSLGLAQETQYF. DNA of the CDR3: TGTGCCAGCAGCTTGGGACTAGCTCAAGAGACCCAGTACTTC. The chain has TRBV7-9 and TRBJ2-5; 9 positions agree with TRBD2. Germline V CDR1 and CDR2: SEHNR, FQNEAQ (reference sequence). The length of the CDR3 is 14 residues. The trim removed 3 bases at V and 2 bases at J, leaving 1 base unmatched.

The chain combines TRBV6-4 with TRBJ1-2; TRBD1 agrees at 11 bases. V was clipped by 6 bases and J by 4 bases; unmatched bases: 4. The CDR3 length is 14 residues. Per germline, CDR1 MRHNA and CDR2 SNTAGT. CDR3 in DNA: TGTGCCAGCAGAGCCGGGACAGGGGGCTATGGCTACACCTTC. Translation gives CASRAGTGGYGYTF.

The CDR3 protein is CASSVTGSSNYGYTF. CDR3 nucleotide sequence: TGCGCCAGCAGCGTGACAGGATCCTCTAACTATGGCTACACCTTC. The chain has TRBV5-1 and TRBJ1-2, with D perhaps TRBD1 (6 bases). V lost 4 bases to trimming and J lost 0 bases, with 13 bases between them. There are 15 residues in the CDR3. Germline V lookup: CDR1 SGHRS, CDR2 YFSETQ.

V is TRBV9 and J is TRBJ1-1, with 7 bases aligning to TRBD1. The CDR3 is made up of 15 amino acids. Germline V gives CDR1 SGDLS, CDR2 YYNGEE. Trimming cost V 3 bases and J 4 bases; bases outside gene matches: 9. CDR3 region: CASSGPLDRATEAFF. CDR3 sequence (DNA): TGTGCCAGCAGCGGGCCTCTTGACAGGGCCACTGAAGCTTTCTTT. The complete variable domain, with remaining parts taken from reference TRBV9 and TRBJ1-1, reads DSGVTQTPKHLITATGQRVTLRCSPRSGDLSVYWYQQSLDQGLQFLIQYYNGEERAKGNILERFSAQQFPDLHSELNLSSLELGDSALYFCASSGPLDRATEAFFGQGTRLTVV.

The chain joins TRBV7-9 to TRBJ2-2; 11 bases match TRBD2. V shed 5 bases, J shed 3 bases, and the junction held 8 bases outside the gene matches. The CDR3 length is 17 residues. Germline CDR1 is SEHNR and CDR2 is FQNEAQ (reference sequence). CDR3 residues: CASSLLSGLADTGELFF. The CDR3 DNA follows: TGTGCCAGCAGCCTACTATCGGGACTAGCGGACACCGGGGAGCTGTTTTTT.

The genes are TRBV27 and TRBJ1-4; maybe TRBD1 (5 bases). The germline V gene has CDR1 MNHEY and CDR2 SMNVEV (reference sequence). The CDR3 sequence is 13 residues long. The V end lost 6 bases, the J end lost 6 bases, and 11 bases lay between the germline ends. The CDR3 reads CASSRGGYEKLFF. The CDR3 DNA follows: TGTGCCAGCAGCCGGGGGGGGTATGAAAAACTGTTTTTT.

This clone appeared a few times. The V gene is TRBV4-2, the J gene TRBJ1-5; the match to TRBD1 covers 9 bases. In germline, CDR1 is LGHNA, CDR2 YNFKEQ. This CDR3 contains 16 residues. With V trimmed by 0 bases and J by 5 bases, 5 bases remained unmatched. The CDR3, as DNA: TGTGCCAGCAGCCAAGATGGGACAGGGACCGATCAGCCCCAGCATTTT. Protein sequence: CASSQDGTGTDQPQHF.

V and J are TRBV5-4 and TRBJ1-1, with 9 bases fitting TRBD1. The CDR3 length is 13 residues. V dropped 4 bases and J dropped 10; count of bases not matched to a gene: 8. Germline-derived CDR1 and CDR2 are SGHNT and YYREEE (reference sequence). For the CDR3, the DNA is TGTGCCAGCAGCCAACAGGGGGCTTCTAGAGCTTTCTTT. Amino acid sequence: CASSQQGASRAFF.

This clone was detected a few times. The genes are TRBV6-2 or TRBV6-3 and TRBJ1-6; D is perhaps TRBD1 (5 bases). The CDR3 is 12 amino acids. V was trimmed by 4 bases and J by 8 bases, leaving 6 bases between them. Germline values: CDR1 MNHEY, CDR2 SVGEGT. The CDR3 DNA reads TGTGCCAGCAGTTGGGGCGATTCACCCCTCCACTTT. Protein: CASSWGDSPLHF.

The chain uses TRBV5-1 and TRBJ2-3; 13 nucleotides align to TRBD2. CDR1 SGHRS and CDR2 YFSETQ come from the germline V gene. V shed 4 bases, J shed 5 bases, and the junction held 7 bases outside the gene matches. The CDR3 spans 16 residues. The CDR3, as DNA: TGCGCCAGCAGCCTGTGGACTAGCGGGGGAGTAGATACGCAGTATTTT. The encoded protein is CASSLWTSGGVDTQYF. Full variable domain (outside the CDR3, taken from reference TRBV5-1 and TRBJ2-3): KAGVTQTPRYLIKTRGQQVTLSCSPISGHRSVSWYQQTPGQGLQFLFEYFSETQRNKGNFPGRFSGRQFSNSRSEMNVSTLELGDSALYLCASSLWTSGGVDTQYFGPGTRLTVL.

V usage is TRBV15 and J usage is TRBJ1-6, with D possibly matching TRBD1 (6 bases). The length of the CDR3 is 14 residues. Germline assignment: CDR1 LNHNV and CDR2 YYDKDF (reference sequence). The V end was cut by 6 bases, the J end by 9 bases, with 15 bases between. The CDR3 region is CATREQGKGSPLHF. CDR3 nucleotide sequence: TGTGCCACCAGGGAGCAGGGGAAGGGTTCACCCCTCCACTTT.

This clone was recorded once. The V and J genes are TRBV27 and TRBJ2-1; TRBD2 agrees at 15 bases. Looked up from germline, CDR1 is MNHEY and CDR2 is SMNVEV (reference sequence). CDR3 size: 19 residues. The V segment lost 5 bases and the J segment 7 bases; nucleotides outside the gene matches: 15. The CDR3 coding sequence is TGTGCCAGCAGTGCATACCGCGGGACTAGCGGGAGGATTATTAATGAGCAGTTCTTC. It yields the protein CASSAYRGTSGRIINEQFF.

This clone was seen a few times. V usage is TRBV10-3 and J usage is TRBJ1-5; 8 bases are shared with TRBD1. Germline loops: CDR1 ENHRY, CDR2 SYGVKD. V gave up 2 bases and J gave up 4 bases; unmatched junction bases: 4. CDR3 length equals 15 residues. The CDR3 region is CAISEGQGPNQPQHF. DNA for the CDR3: TGTGCCATCAGTGAGGGACAGGGACCGAATCAGCCCCAGCATTTT.

V usage is TRBV7-9 and J usage is TRBJ1-5; TRBD1 matches 8 bases. There are 15 residues in the CDR3. Losses at the gene ends were 2 bases for V and 5 bases for J; bases not matched to a gene: 5. In germline, CDR1 is SEHNR, CDR2 FQNEAQ (reference sequence). CDR3 region: CASSLTGGGHQPQHF. In DNA, the CDR3 is TGTGCCAGCAGCTTAACAGGGGGAGGCCATCAGCCCCAGCATTTT.

The gene calls are TRBV2 and TRBJ2-3; the match to TRBD1 covers 10 bases. The junction had 9 bases not matched to a gene; V was cut back by 6 bases and J by 3 bases. Germline lookup yields CDR1 SNHLY and CDR2 FYNNEI. The CDR3 sequence is 16 residues long. The DNA for the CDR3 is TGTGCCAGCAGCCCACCGACAGGGGGCGAAACAGATACGCAGTATTTT. It specifies CASSPPTGGETDTQYF. The complete variable domain, with remaining parts taken from reference TRBV2 and TRBJ2-3, reads EPEVTQTPSHQVTQMGQEVILRCVPISNHLYFYWYRQILGQKVEFLVSFYNNEISEKSEIFDDQFSVERPDGSNFTLKIRSTKLEDSAMYFCASSPPTGGETDTQYFGPGTRLTVL.

V gene TRBV4-1 combines with J gene TRBJ1-4, with D tentatively TRBD1 (6 bases). This CDR3 spans 18 amino acids. Germline V gene lookup returns CDR1 MGHRA and CDR2 YSYEKL. V lost 4 bases, J lost 5 bases, and 23 bases lay in between. CDR3 region: CASSPGSSRGGGNEKLFF. CDR3 in DNA: TGCGCCAGCAGCCCCGGATCCTCGAGGGGGGGCGGGAATGAAAAACTGTTTTTT.

Only a few counts were recorded for this clone. This chain uses TRBV2 with TRBJ1-4; TRBD1 is a possible D gene (6 bases). Trimming cost V 0 bases and J 8 bases, with 13 bases left between them. This CDR3 has 15 amino acids. Per germline, CDR1 SNHLY and CDR2 FYNNEI. CDR3 coding DNA: TGTGCCAGCAGTGAAGCGCAATCAGGGGCGGAAAAACTGTTTTTT. It encodes CASSEAQSGAEKLFF.

The chain carries TRBV10-3 and TRBJ1-2; D is perhaps TRBD1 (5 bases). V lost 7 bases and J lost 8, with 20 bases in between. This CDR3 has 14 residues. Germline V gene lookup returns CDR1 ENHRY and CDR2 SYGVKD. The CDR3 here is CAIKSTSTVRGYTF. The CDR3 nucleotides read TGTGCCATCAAATCAACTTCGACAGTGCGGGGCTACACCTTC.

The J gene is TRBJ1-2, the V gene TRBV7-9; 9 positions agree with TRBD1. Trimming took 6 bases from V and 5 from J; bases not matched to a gene: 4. Germline values: CDR1 SEHNR, CDR2 FQNEAQ (reference sequence). This CDR3 spans 13 amino acids. This chain's CDR3 is CASRPGQGYGYTF. CDR3 sequence (DNA): TGTGCCAGCAGACCGGGACAGGGATATGGCTACACCTTC.

This chain joins TRBV18 and TRBJ2-1; 7 nucleotides agree with TRBD1. This CDR3 contains 14 residues. With 5 bases clipped from V and 4 bases from J, the junction kept 5 bases outside the gene matches. Germline V lookup: CDR1 KGHSH, CDR2 LQKENI. CDR3 sequence: CASSTGTAYNEQFF. The CDR3 DNA reads as TGTGCCAGCTCAACCGGGACAGCTTACAATGAGCAGTTCTTC.

The chain combines TRBV29-1 with TRBJ2-1; D possibly corresponds to TRBD2 (6 bases). Deletions cut 4 bases from V and 9 bases from J, with 16 bases between. The CDR3 is 13 residues long. Looked up from germline, CDR1 is SQVTM and CDR2 is ANQGSEA. The CDR3 DNA is TGCAGCGTTGTCCAGCGGGCCGGCGGTGAGCAGTTCTTC. Translated, it gives CSVVQRAGGEQFF.